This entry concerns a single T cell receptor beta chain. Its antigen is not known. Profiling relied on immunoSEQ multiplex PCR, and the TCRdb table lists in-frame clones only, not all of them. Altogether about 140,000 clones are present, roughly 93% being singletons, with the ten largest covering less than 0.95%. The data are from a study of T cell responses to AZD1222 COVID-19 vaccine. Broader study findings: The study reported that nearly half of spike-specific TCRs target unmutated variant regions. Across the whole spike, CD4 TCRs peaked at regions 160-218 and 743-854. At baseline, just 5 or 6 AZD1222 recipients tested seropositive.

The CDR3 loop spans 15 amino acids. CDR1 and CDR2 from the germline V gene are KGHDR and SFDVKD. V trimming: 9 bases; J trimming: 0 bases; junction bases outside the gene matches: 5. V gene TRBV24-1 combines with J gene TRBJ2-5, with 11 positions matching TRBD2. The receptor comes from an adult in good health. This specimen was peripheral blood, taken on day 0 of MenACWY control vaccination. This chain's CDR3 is CATGGTSGNQETQYF. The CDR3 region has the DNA TGTGCCACCGGGGGGACTAGCGGTAACCAAGAGACCCAGTACTTC.